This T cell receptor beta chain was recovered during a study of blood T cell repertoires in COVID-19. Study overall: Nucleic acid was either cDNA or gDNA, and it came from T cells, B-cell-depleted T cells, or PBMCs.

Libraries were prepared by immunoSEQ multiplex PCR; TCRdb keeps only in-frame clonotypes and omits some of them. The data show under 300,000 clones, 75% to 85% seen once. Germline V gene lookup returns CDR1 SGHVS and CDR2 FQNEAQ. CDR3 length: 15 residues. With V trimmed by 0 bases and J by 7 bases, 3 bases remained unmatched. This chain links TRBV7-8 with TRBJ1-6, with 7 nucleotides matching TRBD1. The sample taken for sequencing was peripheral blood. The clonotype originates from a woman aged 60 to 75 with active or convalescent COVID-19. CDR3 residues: CASSLATGLNSPLHF. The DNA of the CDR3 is TGTGCCAGCAGCTTAGCGACAGGGCTAAATTCACCCCTCCACTTT.